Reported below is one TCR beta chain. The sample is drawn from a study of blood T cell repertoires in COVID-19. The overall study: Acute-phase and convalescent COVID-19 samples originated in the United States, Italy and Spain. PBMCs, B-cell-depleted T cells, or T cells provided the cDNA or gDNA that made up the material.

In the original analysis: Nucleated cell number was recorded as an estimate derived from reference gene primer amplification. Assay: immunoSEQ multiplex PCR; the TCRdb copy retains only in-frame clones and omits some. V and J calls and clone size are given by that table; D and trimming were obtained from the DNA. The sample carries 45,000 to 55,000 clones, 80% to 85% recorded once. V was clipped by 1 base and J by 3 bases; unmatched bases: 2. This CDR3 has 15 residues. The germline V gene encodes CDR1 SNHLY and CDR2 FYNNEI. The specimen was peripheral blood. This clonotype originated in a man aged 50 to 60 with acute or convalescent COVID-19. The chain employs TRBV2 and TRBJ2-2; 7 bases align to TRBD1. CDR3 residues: CASSEDRGYTGELFF. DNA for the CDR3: TGTGCCAGCAGTGAAGACAGGGGATACACCGGGGAGCTGTTTTTT. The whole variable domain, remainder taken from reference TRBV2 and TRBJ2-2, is EPEVTQTPSHQVTQMGQEVILRCVPISNHLYFYWYRQILGQKVEFLVSFYNNEISEKSEIFDDQFSVERPDGSNFTLKIRSTKLEDSAMYFCASSEDRGYTGELFFGEGSRLTVL.